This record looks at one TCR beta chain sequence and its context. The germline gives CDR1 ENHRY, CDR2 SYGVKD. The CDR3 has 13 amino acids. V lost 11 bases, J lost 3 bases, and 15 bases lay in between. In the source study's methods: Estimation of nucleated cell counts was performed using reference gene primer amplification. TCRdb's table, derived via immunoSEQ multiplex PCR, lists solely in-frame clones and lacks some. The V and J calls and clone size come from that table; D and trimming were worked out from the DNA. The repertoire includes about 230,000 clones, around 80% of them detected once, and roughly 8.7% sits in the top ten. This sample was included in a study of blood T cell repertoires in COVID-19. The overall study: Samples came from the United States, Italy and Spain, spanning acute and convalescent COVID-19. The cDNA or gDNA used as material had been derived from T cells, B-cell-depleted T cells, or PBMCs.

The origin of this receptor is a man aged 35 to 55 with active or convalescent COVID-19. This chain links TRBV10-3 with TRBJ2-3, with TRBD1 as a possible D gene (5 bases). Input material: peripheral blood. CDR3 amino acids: CAVQYSGTDTQYF. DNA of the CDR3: TGTGCCGTGCAGTACTCAGGGACAGATACGCAGTATTTT.